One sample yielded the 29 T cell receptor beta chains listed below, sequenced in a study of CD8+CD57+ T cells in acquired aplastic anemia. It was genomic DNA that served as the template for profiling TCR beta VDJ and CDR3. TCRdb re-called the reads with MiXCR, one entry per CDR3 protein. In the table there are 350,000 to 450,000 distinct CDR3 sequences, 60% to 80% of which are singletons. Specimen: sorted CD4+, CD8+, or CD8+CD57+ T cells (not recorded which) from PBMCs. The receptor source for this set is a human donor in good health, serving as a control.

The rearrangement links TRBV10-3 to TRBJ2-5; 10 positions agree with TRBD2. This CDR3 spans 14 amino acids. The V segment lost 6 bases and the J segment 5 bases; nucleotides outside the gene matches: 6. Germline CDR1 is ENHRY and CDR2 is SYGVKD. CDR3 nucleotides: TGTGCCATCAGGAGAGCGGGGGGGCTGGAGACCCAGTACTTC. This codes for CAIRRAGGLETQYF.

The CDR3: CASSTRDRGDTQYF. CDR3 DNA sequence: TGTGCCAGCAGCACCCGGGACAGGGGAGATACGCAGTATTTT. The chain combines TRBV7-2 with TRBJ2-3; 10 bases are shared with TRBD1. The CDR3 extends over 14 amino acids. Per germline, CDR1 SGHTA and CDR2 FQGNSA. V lost 5 bases and J lost 5; bases outside the gene matches: 4.

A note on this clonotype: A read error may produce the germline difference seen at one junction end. The CDR3 loop is CASSEGDSDIYGDTF. The CDR3, as DNA: TGTGCCAGCAGTGAAGGGGACTCAGACATCTATGGCGACACCTTT. This chain uses TRBV25-1 with TRBJ1-2, with TRBD1 as a possible D gene (5 bases). Germline loops: CDR1 MGHDK, CDR2 SYGVNS. The CDR3 length is 15 residues.

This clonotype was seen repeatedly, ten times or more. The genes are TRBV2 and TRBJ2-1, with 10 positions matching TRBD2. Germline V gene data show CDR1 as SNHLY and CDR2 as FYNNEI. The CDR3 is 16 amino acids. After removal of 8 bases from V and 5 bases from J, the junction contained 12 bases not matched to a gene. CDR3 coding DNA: TGTGCCAGCGGAAGCGGGGGGGCGTCCCACGACAATGAGCAGTTCTTC. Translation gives CASGSGGASHDNEQFF.

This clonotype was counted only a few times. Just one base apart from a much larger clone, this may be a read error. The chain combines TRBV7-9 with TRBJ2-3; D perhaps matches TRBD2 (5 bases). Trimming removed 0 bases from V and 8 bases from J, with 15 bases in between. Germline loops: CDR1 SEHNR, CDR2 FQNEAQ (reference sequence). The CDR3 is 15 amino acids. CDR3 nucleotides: TGTGCCAGCAGCTTAGCGACTACGGGTCGAGGTACGCAGTATTTT. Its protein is CASSLATTGRGTQYF.

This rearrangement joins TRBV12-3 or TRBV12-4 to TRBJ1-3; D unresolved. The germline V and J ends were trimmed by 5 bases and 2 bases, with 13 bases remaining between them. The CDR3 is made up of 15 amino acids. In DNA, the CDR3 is TGTGCCAGCAGTCGCGGCCCCCTTGCTGGAAACACCATATATTTT. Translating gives CASSRGPLAGNTIYF.

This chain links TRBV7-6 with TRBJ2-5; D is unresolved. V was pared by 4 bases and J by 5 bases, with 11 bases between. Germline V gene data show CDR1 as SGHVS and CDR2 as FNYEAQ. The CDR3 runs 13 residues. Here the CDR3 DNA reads TGTGCCAGCAGCTCCCAGGCCAAGGAGACCCAGTACTTC. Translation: CASSSQAKETQYF. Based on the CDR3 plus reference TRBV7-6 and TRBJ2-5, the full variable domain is GAGVSQSPRYKVTKRGQDVALRCDPISGHVSLYWYRQALGQGPEFLTYFNYEAQQDKSGLPNDRFSAERPEGSISTLTIQRTEQRDSAMYRCASSSQAKETQYFGPGTRLLVL.

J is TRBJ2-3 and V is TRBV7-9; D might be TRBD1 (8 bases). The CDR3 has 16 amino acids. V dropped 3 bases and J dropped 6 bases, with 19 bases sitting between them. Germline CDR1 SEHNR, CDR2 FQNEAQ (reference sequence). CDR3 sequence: CASSLGAGTGTDTQYF. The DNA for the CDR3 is TGTGCCAGCAGCTTGGGAGCGGGGACAGGTACGGATACGCAGTATTTT.

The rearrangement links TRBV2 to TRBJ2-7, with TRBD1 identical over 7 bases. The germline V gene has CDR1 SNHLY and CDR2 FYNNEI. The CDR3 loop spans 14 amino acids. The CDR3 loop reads CASSALPPGQEQYV. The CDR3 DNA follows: TGTGCCAGCAGTGCATTACCGCCCGGACAGGAGCAGTATGTC.

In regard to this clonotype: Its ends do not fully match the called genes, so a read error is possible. This CDR3 reads CASSLGSVAGQGQFF. CDR3 bases: TGTGCTAGCAGCTTAGGATCGGTAGCGGGGCAGGGACAGTTCTTC. The rearrangement joins TRBV7-7 to TRBJ2-1; TRBD2 agrees at 8 bases. From germline, CDR1 is SSHAT and CDR2 FNYEAQ (reference sequence). The CDR3 has 15 amino acids.

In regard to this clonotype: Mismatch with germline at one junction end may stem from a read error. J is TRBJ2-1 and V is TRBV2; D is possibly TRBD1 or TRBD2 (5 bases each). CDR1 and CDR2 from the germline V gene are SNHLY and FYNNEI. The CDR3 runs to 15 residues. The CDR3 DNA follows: TGTGCCAGCAGTGGAGCCGGGGCAGGCGGTACGAATTCACTCTTC. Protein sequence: CASSGAGAGGTNSLF.

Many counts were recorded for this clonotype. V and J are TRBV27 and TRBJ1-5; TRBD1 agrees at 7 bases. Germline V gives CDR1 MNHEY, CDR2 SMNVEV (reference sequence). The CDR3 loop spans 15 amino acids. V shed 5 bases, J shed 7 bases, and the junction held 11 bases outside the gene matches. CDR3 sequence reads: CASSPRGQLWQPQHF. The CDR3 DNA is TGTGCCAGCAGTCCCCGGGGACAGCTTTGGCAGCCCCAGCATTTT.

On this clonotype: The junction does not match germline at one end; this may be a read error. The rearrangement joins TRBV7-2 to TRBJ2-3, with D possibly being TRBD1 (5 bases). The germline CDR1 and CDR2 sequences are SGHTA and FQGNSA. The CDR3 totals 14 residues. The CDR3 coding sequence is TGTGCCAGCAGTTACCTCTTCCGCCAGGGTGCGCAGTCTTTT. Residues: CASSYLFRQGAQSF.

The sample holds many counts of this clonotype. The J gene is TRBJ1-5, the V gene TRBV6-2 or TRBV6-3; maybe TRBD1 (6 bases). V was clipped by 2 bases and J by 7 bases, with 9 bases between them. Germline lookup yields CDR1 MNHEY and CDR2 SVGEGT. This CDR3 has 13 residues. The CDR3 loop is CASSYVGGQPQHF. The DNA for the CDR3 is TGTGCCAGCAGTTACGTTGGGGGCCAGCCCCAGCATTTT.

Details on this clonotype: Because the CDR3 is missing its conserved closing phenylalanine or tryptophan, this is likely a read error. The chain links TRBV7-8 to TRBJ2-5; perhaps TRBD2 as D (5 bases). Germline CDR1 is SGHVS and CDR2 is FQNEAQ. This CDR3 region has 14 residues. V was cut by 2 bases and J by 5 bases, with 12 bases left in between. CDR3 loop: CASSLLPSMETQYP. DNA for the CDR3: TGTGCCAGCAGCTTACTTCCTAGCATGGAGACCCAGTACCCC.

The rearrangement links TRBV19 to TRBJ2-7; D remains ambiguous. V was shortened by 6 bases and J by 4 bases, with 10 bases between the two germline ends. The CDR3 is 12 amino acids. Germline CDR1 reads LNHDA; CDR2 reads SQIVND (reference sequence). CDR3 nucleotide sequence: TGTGCCAGTAGAAAGCAGGATTACGAGCAGTACTTC. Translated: CASRKQDYEQYF.

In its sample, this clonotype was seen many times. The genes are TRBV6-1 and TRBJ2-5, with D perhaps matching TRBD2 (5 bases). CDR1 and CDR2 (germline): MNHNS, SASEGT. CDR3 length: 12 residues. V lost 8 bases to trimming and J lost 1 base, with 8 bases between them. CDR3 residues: CASSRAQETQYF. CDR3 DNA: TGTGCCAGCTCGAGGGCCCAAGAGACCCAGTACTTC.

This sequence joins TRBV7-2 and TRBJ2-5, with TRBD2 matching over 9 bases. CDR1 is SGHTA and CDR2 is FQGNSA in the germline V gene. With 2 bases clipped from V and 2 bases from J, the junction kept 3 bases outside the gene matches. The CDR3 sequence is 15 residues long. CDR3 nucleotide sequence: TGTGCCAGCAGCTTACGACTAGCGGAACAAGAGACCCAGTACTTC. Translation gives CASSLRLAEQETQYF.

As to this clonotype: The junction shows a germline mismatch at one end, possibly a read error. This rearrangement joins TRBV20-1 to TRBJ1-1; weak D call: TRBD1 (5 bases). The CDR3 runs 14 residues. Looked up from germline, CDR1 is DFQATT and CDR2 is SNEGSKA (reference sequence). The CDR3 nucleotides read TGCAGTGCTAGATCCAACCAGGGAGGTACTGAAGCTTGCTTT. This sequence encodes CSARSNQGGTEACF.

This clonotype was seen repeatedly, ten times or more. This chain's CDR3 is CASSWGVGGNQETQYF. The CDR3, as DNA: TGTGCCAGCAGTTGGGGCGTCGGGGGTAACCAAGAGACCCAGTACTTC. The chain recombines TRBV6-6 with TRBJ2-5; perhaps TRBD2 as D (6 bases). V was pared by 4 bases and J by 0 bases, with 15 bases between. The CDR3 is 16 residues long. Germline CDR1 MNHNY, CDR2 SVGAGI (reference sequence).

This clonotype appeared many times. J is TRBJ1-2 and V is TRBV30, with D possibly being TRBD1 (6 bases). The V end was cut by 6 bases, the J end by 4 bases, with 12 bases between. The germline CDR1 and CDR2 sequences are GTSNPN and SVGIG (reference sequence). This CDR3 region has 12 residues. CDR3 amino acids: CACAGGLYGYTF. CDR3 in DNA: TGTGCCTGTGCCGGGGGCCTCTATGGCTACACCTTC.

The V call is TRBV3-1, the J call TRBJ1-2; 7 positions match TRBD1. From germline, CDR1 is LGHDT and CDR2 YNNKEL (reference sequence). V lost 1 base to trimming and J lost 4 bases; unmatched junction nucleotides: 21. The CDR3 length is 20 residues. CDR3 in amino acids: CASSQGVWRRTGELGYGYTF. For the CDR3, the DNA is TGTGCCAGCAGCCAAGGGGTTTGGCGTCGGACAGGTGAACTCGGCTATGGCTACACCTTC.

The CDR3 is CASSRTGRGNTIYF. The CDR3 DNA is TGTGCCAGTAGCCGCACAGGGAGGGGAAACACCATATATTTT. The chain uses TRBV12-3 or TRBV12-4 and TRBJ1-3; D might be TRBD1 (6 bases). Trimming stripped 9 bases from V and 4 bases from J, with 16 bases between. The CDR3 totals 14 residues.

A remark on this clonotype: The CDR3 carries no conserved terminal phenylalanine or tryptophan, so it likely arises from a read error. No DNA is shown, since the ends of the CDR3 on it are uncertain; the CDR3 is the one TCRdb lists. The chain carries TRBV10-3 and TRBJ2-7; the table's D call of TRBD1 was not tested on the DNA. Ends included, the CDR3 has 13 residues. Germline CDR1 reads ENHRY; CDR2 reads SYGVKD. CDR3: CAISGDREGEKYS.

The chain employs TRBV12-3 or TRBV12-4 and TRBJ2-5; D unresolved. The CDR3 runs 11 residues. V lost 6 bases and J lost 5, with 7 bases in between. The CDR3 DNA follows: TGTGCCAGCAGGCCTAAGGAGACCCAGTACTTC. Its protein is CASRPKETQYF.

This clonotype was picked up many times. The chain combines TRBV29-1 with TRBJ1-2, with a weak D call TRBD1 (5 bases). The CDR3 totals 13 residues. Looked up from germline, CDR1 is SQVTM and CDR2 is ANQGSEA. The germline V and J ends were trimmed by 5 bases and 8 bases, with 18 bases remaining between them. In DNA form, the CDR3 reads TGCAGCGTTCCGTCCAGGGACCTCAGCGGCTACACCTTC. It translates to CSVPSRDLSGYTF.

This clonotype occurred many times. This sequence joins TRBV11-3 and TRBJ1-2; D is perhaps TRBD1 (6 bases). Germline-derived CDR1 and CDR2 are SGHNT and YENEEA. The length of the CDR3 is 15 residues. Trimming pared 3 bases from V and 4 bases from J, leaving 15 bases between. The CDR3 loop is CASSFPQGPAYGYTF. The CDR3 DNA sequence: TGTGCCAGCAGCTTCCCGCAGGGGCCCGCCTATGGCTACACCTTC.

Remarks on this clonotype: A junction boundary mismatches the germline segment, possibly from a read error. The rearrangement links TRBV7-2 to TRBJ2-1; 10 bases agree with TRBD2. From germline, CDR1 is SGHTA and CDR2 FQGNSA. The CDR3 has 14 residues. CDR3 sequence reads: CASSSSGGQDTQFF. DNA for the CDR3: TGTGCCAGCAGCTCTAGCGGGGGACAGGATACGCAGTTCTTT.

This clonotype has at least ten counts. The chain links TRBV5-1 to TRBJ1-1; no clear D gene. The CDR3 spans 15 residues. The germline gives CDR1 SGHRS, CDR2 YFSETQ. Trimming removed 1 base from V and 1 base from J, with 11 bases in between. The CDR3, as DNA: TGCGCCAGCAGCTTGTTGGCCGGGGAGAACACTGAAGCTTTCTTT. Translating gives CASSLLAGENTEAFF.